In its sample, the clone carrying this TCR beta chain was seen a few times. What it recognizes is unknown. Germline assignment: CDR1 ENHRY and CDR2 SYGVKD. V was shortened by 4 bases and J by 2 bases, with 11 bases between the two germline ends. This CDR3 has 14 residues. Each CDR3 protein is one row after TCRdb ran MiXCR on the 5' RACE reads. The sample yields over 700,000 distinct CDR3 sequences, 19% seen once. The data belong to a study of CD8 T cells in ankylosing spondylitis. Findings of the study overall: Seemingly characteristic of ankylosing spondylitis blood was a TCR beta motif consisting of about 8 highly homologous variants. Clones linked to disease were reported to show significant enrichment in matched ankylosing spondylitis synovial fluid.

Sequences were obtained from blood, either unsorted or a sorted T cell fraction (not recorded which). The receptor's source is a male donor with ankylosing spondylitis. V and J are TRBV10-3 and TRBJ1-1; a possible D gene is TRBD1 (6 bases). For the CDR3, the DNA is TGTGCCATCAGTGGTCGACAGGAAAACACTGAAGCTTTCTTT. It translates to CAISGRQENTEAFF.